These 30 T cell receptor beta chains share one sample of origin, sequenced in a study of TIL therapy for anti-PD-1-resistant metastatic lung cancer. Sequencing used immunoSEQ v3. The assay was immunoSEQ multiplex PCR, and TCRdb's table has in-frame clones only and misses some. Of some 50,000 clones detected, around 80% appear once; the ten largest clones hold over 13%. The time point is: pre-treatment sample, taken before nivolumab and TIL therapy. The sample consisted of blood, taken at baseline. All receptors come from a man between 65 and 85 years old with non-small cell lung cancer.

V gene TRBV19 combines with J gene TRBJ2-1, with 9 bases matching TRBD2. The CDR3 totals 13 residues. Looked up from germline, CDR1 is LNHDA and CDR2 is SQIVND (reference sequence). V trimming: 7 bases; J trimming: 7 bases; junction bases outside the gene matches: 5. This CDR3 is CASTTSGVNEQFF. The DNA for the CDR3 is TGTGCCAGTACGACTAGCGGAGTAAATGAGCAGTTCTTC. The entire variable domain, with the rest obtained from reference TRBV19 and TRBJ2-1, is as follows: DGGITQSPKYLFRKEGQNVTLSCEQNLNHDAMYWYRQDPGQGLRLIYYSQIVNDFQKGDIAEGYSVSREKKESFPLTVTSAQKNPTAFYLCASTTSGVNEQFFGPGTRLTVL.

CDR3 sequence reads: CASSLVRGAAANEKLFF. The CDR3 DNA reads as TGTGCCAGCAGCTTAGTCAGGGGCGCGGCGGCTAATGAAAAACTGTTTTTT. The chain combines TRBV7-2 with TRBJ1-4; the D gene is possibly TRBD1 (6 bases). This CDR3 region has 17 residues. V lost 1 base and J lost 3, with 15 bases in between. Germline CDR1 is SGHTA and CDR2 is FQGNSA.

This clone showed up just once. V and J are TRBV19 and TRBJ2-3; TRBD2 might be the D (6 bases). With 5 bases removed from V and 6 bases from J, the gap between germline ends came to 12 bases. The germline V gene encodes CDR1 LNHDA and CDR2 SQIVND (reference sequence). CDR3 length: 13 amino acids. The CDR3 DNA reads TGTGCCAGTAGTTGGTCCCGGGAGGATACGCAGTATTTT. Translating it yields CASSWSREDTQYF. The full variable domain, its missing parts supplied by reference TRBV19 and TRBJ2-3, is DGGITQSPKYLFRKEGQNVTLSCEQNLNHDAMYWYRQDPGQGLRLIYYSQIVNDFQKGDIAEGYSVSREKKESFPLTVTSAQKNPTAFYLCASSWSREDTQYFGPGTRLTVL.

The chain joins TRBV15 to TRBJ2-5; 9 nucleotides align to TRBD2. Germline CDR1 and CDR2: LNHNV and YYDKDF (reference sequence). This CDR3 region has 13 residues. Trimming cost V 4 bases and J 5 bases; bases outside gene matches: 2. Written as DNA, the CDR3 is TGTGCCACCAGCATCGGACTAGCGGAGACCCAGTACTTC. This sequence encodes CATSIGLAETQYF.

The chain combines TRBV6-5 with TRBJ2-3, with unresolved D. The CDR3 extends over 14 amino acids. V was shortened by 6 bases and J by 2 bases, with 12 bases between the two germline ends. Germline CDR1 reads MNHEY; CDR2 reads SVGAGI. CDR3 sequence (DNA): TGTGCCAGCAGCCGGGCGACGGACACAGATACGCAGTATTTT. Residues: CASSRATDTDTQYF.

The genes are TRBV4-1 and TRBJ2-2, with D tentatively TRBD1 (6 bases). Per the germline V gene, CDR1 is MGHRA and CDR2 is YSYEKL. The germline V and J ends were trimmed by 6 bases and 3 bases, with 14 bases remaining between them. This CDR3 comprises 15 residues. The CDR3: CASRLRWGHTGELFF. The DNA of the CDR3 is TGCGCCAGCAGACTAAGGTGGGGGCACACCGGGGAGCTGTTTTTT.

This chain connects TRBV7-2 to TRBJ2-2, with 7 bases that match TRBD1. This CDR3 comprises 15 residues. Germline CDR1 is SGHTA and CDR2 is FQGNSA. V trimming: 4 bases; J trimming: 7 bases; junction bases outside the gene matches: 9. CDR3 DNA: TGTGCCAGCAGCTATAACGGACAGGTTGGCGGGGAGCTGTTTTTT. Translated: CASSYNGQVGGELFF.

This sequence joins TRBV4-3 and TRBJ2-1; the match to TRBD2 covers 11 bases. Per germline, CDR1 LGHNA and CDR2 YSLEER. This CDR3 contains 15 residues. V trimming: 3 bases; J trimming: 6 bases; junction bases outside the gene matches: 4. CDR3: CASSHPGTSGNEQFF. The CDR3 bases are TGCGCCAGCAGCCACCCCGGGACTAGCGGCAATGAGCAGTTCTTC.

The J gene is TRBJ2-7, the V gene TRBV4-2; 9 bases map to TRBD2. The length of the CDR3 is 18 residues. V shed 0 bases and J 6 bases; nucleotides not matched to a gene: 15. The V gene's germline CDR1 is LGHNA and CDR2 YNFKEQ. The CDR3 spells CASSQDSLAGGRVGEQYF. The CDR3 nucleotides read TGTGCCAGCAGCCAAGATTCTTTGGCGGGAGGGCGCGTTGGCGAGCAGTACTTC.

The table lists this clone with a count of one. This chain connects TRBV6-4 to TRBJ2-2; D may be TRBD2 (5 bases). CDR3 size: 15 residues. Germline values: CDR1 MRHNA, CDR2 SNTAGT. V lost 3 bases to trimming and J lost 5 bases, with 13 bases between them. The CDR3 region has the DNA TGTGCCAGCAGTGAACAGCCGGCGGGTACCGGGGAGCTGTTTTTT. Its protein product is CASSEQPAGTGELFF.

The chain uses TRBV7-6 and TRBJ2-5, with D possibly being TRBD1 or TRBD2 (6 bases each). CDR1 and CDR2 from the germline V gene are SGHVS and FNYEAQ. The CDR3 covers 18 residues. V lost 2 bases and J lost 1, with 20 bases in between. The CDR3 DNA reads TGTGCCAGCAGCTTACAGGTGGGGTCAGGGGAGGTCCAAGAGACCCAGTACTTC. Protein product: CASSLQVGSGEVQETQYF.

The chain employs TRBV18 and TRBJ2-5; 13 nucleotides agree with TRBD2. CDR3 length equals 17 residues. The germline V gene has CDR1 KGHSH and CDR2 LQKENI. The J segment lost 4 bases and the V segment lost 5 bases, leaving 10 bases of the junction unmatched. The CDR3 bases are TGTGCCAGCTCAGCGGGACTAGCGGGGCCGGGAGGAGAGACCCAGTACTTC. The encoded protein is CASSAGLAGPGGETQYF.

J is TRBJ2-7 and V is TRBV6-5; TRBD2 agrees at 13 bases. With V trimmed by 6 bases and J by 6 bases, 5 bases remained unmatched. CDR1 and CDR2 (germline): MNHEY, SVGAGI. The CDR3 consists of 14 residues. This CDR3 is CASRQLAGGTEQYF. For the CDR3, the DNA is TGTGCCAGCAGGCAACTAGCGGGAGGGACCGAGCAGTACTTC.

The chain has TRBV30 and TRBJ2-3; TRBD2 is a possible D gene (5 bases). Trimming took off 3 bases at V and 4 bases at J, with 14 bases between the two ends. This CDR3 spans 14 amino acids. Germline CDR1 is GTSNPN and CDR2 is SVGIG (reference sequence). The DNA for the CDR3 is TGTGCCTGGAGGGTCCGAGGGCGGGCAGATACGCAGTATTTT. Residues: CAWRVRGRADTQYF.

V and J are TRBV18 and TRBJ2-1; 8 bases are shared with TRBD2. The CDR3 runs 16 residues. Germline loops: CDR1 KGHSH, CDR2 LQKENI. Trimming removed 6 bases from V and 1 base from J; junction bases left unmatched: 8. Here the CDR3 DNA reads TGTGCCAGCTCGGCACTAGCGGCAATTTCCTACAATGAGCAGTTCTTC. The encoded protein is CASSALAAISYNEQFF.

The chain joins TRBV14 to TRBJ2-2; TRBD2 matches at 10 bases. Germline loops: CDR1 SGHDN, CDR2 FVKESK. The ends lost 4 bases at V and 8 bases at J; junction bases unmatched: 1. This CDR3 spans 13 amino acids. CDR3 DNA: TGTGCCAGCAGCCGGGGACTAGCGGGGGAGCTGTTTTTT. This sequence encodes CASSRGLAGELFF. The full variable domain, rest sourced from reference TRBV14 and TRBJ2-2, is EAGVTQFPSHSVIEKGQTVTLRCDPISGHDNLYWYRRVMGKEIKFLLHFVKESKQDESGMPNNRFLAERTGGTYSTLKVQPAELEDSGVYFCASSRGLAGELFFGEGSRLTVL.

This rearrangement joins TRBV4-2 to TRBJ2-3; 11 nucleotides align to TRBD2. This CDR3 contains 18 residues. V lost 0 bases, J lost 5 bases, and 10 bases stayed unmatched. Per germline, CDR1 LGHNA and CDR2 YNFKEQ. DNA for the CDR3: TGTGCCAGCAGCCAAGATTTGGCTAGCGGGAGGAGGGTAGATACGCAGTATTTT. Translated: CASSQDLASGRRVDTQYF.

The chain is built from TRBV11-2 and TRBJ1-1; D uncertain. V was cut by 5 bases and J by 4 bases, with 5 bases left in between. Germline V CDR1 and CDR2: SGHAT, FQNNGV. The CDR3 covers 11 residues. CDR3 coding DNA: TGTGCCAGCAGCAGACTCACTGAAGCTTTCTTT. This sequence encodes CASSRLTEAFF.

This chain links TRBV5-1 with TRBJ2-3; TRBD2 is a possible D gene (5 bases). CDR1 and CDR2 from the germline V gene are SGHRS and YFSETQ. The length of the CDR3 is 15 residues. With 2 bases removed from V and 0 bases from J, the gap between germline ends came to 10 bases. CDR3 DNA: TGCGCCAGCAGCTTACTAGGGTTAAGCACAGATACGCAGTATTTT. Its protein product is CASSLLGLSTDTQYF. The full variable domain, rest sourced from reference TRBV5-1 and TRBJ2-3, is KAGVTQTPRYLIKTRGQQVTLSCSPISGHRSVSWYQQTPGQGLQFLFEYFSETQRNKGNFPGRFSGRQFSNSRSEMNVSTLELGDSALYLCASSLLGLSTDTQYFGPGTRLTVL.

The chain carries TRBV19 and TRBJ2-5, with 9 bases lining up with TRBD1. V shed 4 bases and J 4 bases; nucleotides not matched to a gene: 7. The CDR3 length is 15 residues. Looked up from germline, CDR1 is LNHDA and CDR2 is SQIVND (reference sequence). In DNA, the CDR3 is TGTGCCAGTAGTACCGAACAGGGGGCGGGAGAGACCCAGTACTTC. Residues: CASSTEQGAGETQYF.

The chain has TRBV7-9 and TRBJ2-3; TRBD1 aligns across 8 bases. This CDR3 is 15 amino acids long. V lost 4 bases, J lost 1 base, and 4 bases stayed unmatched. Germline values: CDR1 SEHNR, CDR2 FQNEAQ (reference sequence). CDR3 loop: CASSWLTGGTDTQYF. CDR3 DNA sequence: TGTGCCAGCAGCTGGCTGACAGGGGGCACAGATACGCAGTATTTT.

This sequence joins TRBV7-9 and TRBJ1-5; the D is unclear. Germline values: CDR1 SEHNR, CDR2 FQNEAQ (reference sequence). The ends were cut back, 1 base at V and 3 bases at J, with 7 bases in the middle. The CDR3 has 14 amino acids. The CDR3 loop reads CASSLESANQPQHF. The CDR3 DNA follows: TGTGCCAGCAGCTTAGAATCGGCCAATCAGCCCCAGCATTTT.

Only one count was recorded for this clone. V and J are TRBV28 and TRBJ2-7; 7 nucleotides match TRBD2. The germline V gene has CDR1 MDHEN and CDR2 SYDVKM. This CDR3 region has 14 residues. V shed 2 bases and J 2 bases; nucleotides not matched to a gene: 3. Here the CDR3 reads CASSLRREPYEQYF. CDR3 nucleotide sequence: TGTGCCAGCAGTTTACGGCGGGAGCCCTACGAGCAGTACTTC.

The rearrangement uses TRBV7-8 and TRBJ2-2, with D perhaps matching TRBD1 (5 bases). Germline V CDR1 and CDR2: SGHVS, FQNEAQ. V was clipped by 1 base and J by 4 bases, with 10 bases between them. This CDR3 comprises 15 residues. The CDR3 here is CASSLVQAGTGELFF. In DNA form, the CDR3 reads TGTGCCAGCAGCTTAGTACAGGCAGGCACCGGGGAGCTGTTTTTT.

V gene TRBV7-3 combines with J gene TRBJ2-3, with a tentative D call TRBD2 (6 bases). The CDR3 has 15 amino acids. Trimming removed 5 bases from V and 2 bases from J, with 14 bases in between. Germline CDR1 and CDR2: SGHTA and FQGTGA. CDR3 in DNA: TGTGCCAGCAGCAGATCGGGACTCATCACAGATACGCAGTATTTT. Encoded protein: CASSRSGLITDTQYF.

The rearrangement joins TRBV9 to TRBJ2-5; the D is unclear. The CDR3 has 14 residues. V was cut by 0 bases and J by 4 bases, with 10 bases left in between. Germline V gives CDR1 SGDLS, CDR2 YYNGEE. This CDR3 reads CASSVDSARETQYF. The CDR3 DNA reads as TGTGCCAGCAGCGTAGACTCAGCAAGAGAGACCCAGTACTTC.

V usage is TRBV5-6 and J usage is TRBJ2-1; no clear D. The CDR3 totals 17 residues. Deletions cut 2 bases from V and 3 bases from J, with 18 bases between. Germline V lookup: CDR1 SGHDT, CDR2 YYEEEE. In nucleotides, the CDR3 is TGTGCCAGCAGCTTCGGAATAGTACCCCTGCTCTACAATGAGCAGTTCTTC. This sequence encodes CASSFGIVPLLYNEQFF. The full variable domain, in which reference TRBV5-6 and TRBJ2-1 provide the parts outside the CDR3, is DAGVTQSPTHLIKTRGQQVTLRCSPKSGHDTVSWYQQALGQGPQFIFQYYEEEERQRGNFPDRFSGHQFPNYSSELNVNALLLGDSALYLCASSFGIVPLLYNEQFFGPGTRLTVL.

J is TRBJ2-1 and V is TRBV5-1; 12 bases agree with TRBD1. This CDR3 region has 17 residues. Germline CDR1 reads SGHRS; CDR2 reads YFSETQ. J lost 9 bases, V lost 1 base, and 11 bases had no gene match. The CDR3 protein is CASSLSPPGQGASEQFF. The CDR3 nucleotides read TGCGCCAGCAGCTTGTCGCCGCCGGGACAGGGGGCGAGTGAGCAGTTCTTC.

The sample holds one count of this clone. The chain employs TRBV27 and TRBJ2-3, with D maybe TRBD1 (6 bases). Germline V gene sequence: CDR1 MNHEY, CDR2 SMNVEV (reference sequence). The CDR3 runs to 14 residues. V lost 5 bases and J 2 bases, leaving 11 bases between the germline ends. The CDR3 coding sequence is TGTGCCAGCAGTCCTCGGGACACCACAGATACGCAGTATTTT. Translated: CASSPRDTTDTQYF.

As regards this clone: With a much larger clone just one base away, this may be a read error. This rearrangement joins TRBV5-4 to TRBJ2-3; unclear D gene. The germline CDR1 and CDR2 sequences are SGHNT and YYREEE (reference sequence). There are 12 residues in the CDR3. V lost 4 bases and J lost 2, with 5 bases in between. The CDR3 DNA reads as TGTGCCAGCAGCCTAGACACAGATACGCAGTATTTT. Amino acids: CASSLDTDTQYF.